This T cell receptor beta chain derives from a study of identical twins. Study conclusions and caveats: High-abundance cord blood beta clonotypes had fewer insertions; memory repertoires showed none. Analyses of zero insertions could, in part, be confounded by invariant MAIT and iNKT cells.

This clonotype was counted many times. The antigen remains unidentified. The ends were cut back, 5 bases at V and 7 bases at J, with 17 bases in the middle. The CDR3 is 14 amino acids. Germline V gives CDR1 SQVTM, CDR2 ANQGSEA. A universal primer binding site was introduced by template switching. The final cDNA contained unique molecular identifiers. Each CDR3 protein gets one entry after TCRdb re-called the 5' RACE reads with MiXCR. This sample has fewer than 250,000 distinct CDR3 sequences; less than 8% occur once, and the top ten carry just under 2%. These data were also reused for a study on yellow fever vaccine responses in identical twins.

The chain carries TRBV29-1 and TRBJ2-2; weak D call: TRBD2 (5 bases). This clonotype was obtained from a woman aged 18-30 years in good health. The specimen was memory (CD45RO+) T cells sorted from blood. In DNA form, the CDR3 reads TGCAGCGTTTCAGTTACGGGGTTCATCGGGGAGCTGTTTTTT. Protein product: CSVSVTGFIGELFF.